What follows describes a single T cell receptor beta chain. The antigen remains undetermined. Patients in the hyperthyroidism group, adults aged 18 to 65, were newly diagnosed, under 2 months' duration. This record comes from a study of Graves' ophthalmopathy and Graves' hyperthyroidism. Background on the study: Calling hyperthyroidism stable required that no ophthalmopathy show up within 18 months of follow-up. Study results and caveats: A majority of expanded thyroid clonotypes exceeding 0.001 frequency were likewise present in blood.

Amplifying from RNA transcripts, the study obtained TCR beta CDR3 regions. An initial RT-PCR round employing HTBI primers preceded a second-round multiplex PCR. TCRdb reprocessed the multiplex PCR reads via MiXCR and lists one record per CDR3 protein. Of about 550,000 distinct CDR3 sequences detected, about 40% appear once; the ten largest clones hold about 4.1%. This CDR3 has 10 amino acids. Germline assignment: CDR1 KGHDR and CDR2 SFDVKD. The V end was cut by 8 bases, the J end by 10 bases, with 8 bases between. This clonotype was sampled from an adult man with Graves' hyperthyroidism. J is TRBJ1-5 and V is TRBV24-1; perhaps TRBD1 as D (5 bases). Specimen: peripheral blood or thyroid tissue (not recorded which). The CDR3 sequence: CATNQGPQHF. Here the CDR3 DNA reads TGTGCCACCAATCAGGGCCCCCAGCATTTT.